This T cell receptor (beta chain) emerged from a study of blood T cell repertoires in COVID-19. Study-level information: The study drew acute and convalescent COVID-19 samples from the United States, Italy and Spain. PBMCs, B-cell-depleted T cells, or T cells provided the cDNA or gDNA that made up the material.

Unmatched junction bases numbered 7, after V lost 5 bases and J lost 0 bases. This CDR3 spans 16 amino acids. Germline lookup yields CDR1 SGHAT and CDR2 FQNNGV. Per the original data handling: Cell counts per sample came from amplifying reference gene primers. Generated by immunoSEQ multiplex PCR, the TCRdb table keeps only in-frame clones and is missing some. D and trimming come from the DNA, and the V and J calls and clone size come from that table. The sample holds roughly 500,000 clones, 80% to 90% seen once. Sequencing was performed on peripheral blood. The TCR sequence derives from a human donor in a cohort sampled during active COVID-19. The chain is built from TRBV11-2 and TRBJ1-1, with 9 bases fitting TRBD1. The CDR3 spells CASSETTGGLNTEAFF. CDR3 sequence (DNA): TGTGCCAGCAGCGAAACGACAGGGGGTTTGAACACTGAAGCTTTCTTT.